The 16 T cell receptor beta chains listed next were all sequenced from one sample in a study of post-analysis software for immune sequencing data. Study-level findings and limits: Among four to six TRBV segments more frequent in patients than controls were TRBV5-6, TRBV5-1 and TRBV20-1.

Antigen specificity for these receptors is unknown. TCR beta cDNA libraries had unique molecular identifiers. A single record per CDR3 protein comes from TCRdb applying MiXCR to the PCR reads. The sample has fewer than 700,000 distinct CDR3 sequences; roughly 45% are singletons. The source material was blood. The source of these receptors is a girl between 10 and 17 years old with multiple sclerosis.

In this sample, this clonotype turned up a few times. This chain connects TRBV12-3 or TRBV12-4 to TRBJ2-1, with 14 bases lining up with TRBD2. V shed 4 bases and J 8 bases; nucleotides not matched to a gene: 7. This CDR3 has 16 amino acids. Here the CDR3 DNA reads TGTGCCAGCAGTTCCCCGACTAGCGGGAGGGCCGATGAGCAGTTCTTC. Translation: CASSSPTSGRADEQFF.

CDR3 DNA: TGTGCCAGCAGCCCCAGAGGCGAGAAGCCCTCCTACGAGCAGTACTTC. Encoded protein: CASSPRGEKPSYEQYF. V and J are TRBV7-8 and TRBJ2-4; D not certain. The tail of the sequence fits TRBJ2-7 better, so the J call may be wrong. Germline V gene data show CDR1 as SGHVS and CDR2 as FQNEAQ. The CDR3 totals 16 residues.

A note on this clonotype: A much larger clonotype is one base distant, so this may be a read error. The chain combines TRBV29-1 with TRBJ1-2; maybe TRBD1 (6 bases). The CDR3 is made up of 11 amino acids. The germline V gene encodes CDR1 SQVTM and CDR2 ANQGSEA. CDR3 DNA sequence: TGCCGCGTTGAGAACAGGGTCGGCTACACCTTC. Translating it yields CRVENRVGYTF.

This clonotype has at least ten counts. The rearrangement joins TRBV20-1 to TRBJ2-3; tentatively, D is TRBD1 (5 bases). In germline, CDR1 is DFQATT, CDR2 SNEGSKA (reference sequence). The V gene lost 6 bases and the J gene lost 6 bases, with 22 bases spanning the gap. The CDR3 is made up of 15 amino acids. The CDR3 sequence: CSADLGQGRWDTQYF. CDR3 nucleotide sequence: TGCAGTGCGGACCTGGGGCAGGGAAGATGGGATACGCAGTATTTT.

A few counts support this clonotype. The gene calls are TRBV29-1 and TRBJ2-7; D uncertain. The V and J ends lost 5 bases and 0 bases respectively, with 14 bases between them. Germline assignment: CDR1 SQVTM and CDR2 ANQGSEA. The CDR3 is 14 residues long. The CDR3 nucleotides are TGCAGCGTTAAGAAGACATGGAACTCCTACGAGCAGTACTTC. Protein: CSVKKTWNSYEQYF.

This rearrangement joins TRBV12-3 or TRBV12-4 to TRBJ2-6, with 10 bases aligning to TRBD1. This CDR3 contains 16 residues. V lost 6 bases and J lost 7; bases outside the gene matches: 9. CDR3 sequence (DNA): TGTGCCAGCAGCCCGGGGACAGGGGTTCGAGCCAACGTCCTGACTTTC. Encoded protein: CASSPGTGVRANVLTF.

In its sample, this clonotype was seen once. V usage is TRBV12-3 or TRBV12-4 and J usage is TRBJ1-2; possibly TRBD1 for D (6 bases). Trimming took off 5 bases at V and 2 bases at J, with 15 bases between the two ends. This CDR3 region has 15 residues. The DNA of the CDR3 is TGTGCCAGCAGTCCCTGGACAGAGCTAAACTATGGCTACACCTTC. This sequence encodes CASSPWTELNYGYTF.

This clonotype occurred a few times. The J gene is TRBJ2-1, the V gene TRBV6-5; D gene uncertain. Per the germline V gene, CDR1 is MNHEY and CDR2 is SVGAGI. V lost 5 bases and J 0 bases, leaving 11 bases between the germline ends. This CDR3 is 15 amino acids long. CDR3 DNA sequence: TGTGCCAGCAGTCAGACACTTAGCTCCTACAATGAGCAGTTCTTC. Its translation: CASSQTLSSYNEQFF.

The rearrangement links TRBV5-1 to TRBJ2-7; D tentatively fits TRBD1 or TRBD2 (6 bases each). The CDR3 sequence is 15 residues long. The V end lost 6 bases, the J end lost 1 base, and 17 bases lay between the germline ends. From germline, CDR1 is SGHRS and CDR2 YFSETQ. The CDR3 nucleotides are TGCGCCAGCACAATGACTAGAGGGGGATCCTACGAGCAGTACTTC. Translation: CASTMTRGGSYEQYF. Full variable domain (rest looked up from reference TRBV5-1 and TRBJ2-7): KAGVTQTPRYLIKTRGQQVTLSCSPISGHRSVSWYQQTPGQGLQFLFEYFSETQRNKGNFPGRFSGRQFSNSRSEMNVSTLELGDSALYLCASTMTRGGSYEQYFGPGTRLTVT.

The gene calls are TRBV6-5 and TRBJ2-5; no reliable D call. CDR3 length equals 14 residues. Germline CDR1 MNHEY, CDR2 SVGAGI. With 1 base removed from V and 5 bases from J, the gap between germline ends came to 11 bases. The CDR3 coding sequence is TGTGCCAGCAGTTACTTTGCCGGCTTTGAGACCCAGTACTTC. Translation: CASSYFAGFETQYF.

The V call is TRBV12-3 or TRBV12-4, the J call TRBJ2-1, with 7 bases aligning to TRBD2. V shed 2 bases and J 6 bases; nucleotides not matched to a gene: 10. The CDR3 is 16 amino acids. The CDR3 protein is CASSLRRGSLGNEQFF. The CDR3 DNA reads TGTGCCAGCAGTTTACGGCGGGGGTCCCTCGGCAATGAGCAGTTCTTC.

Only a few counts were recorded for this clonotype. The V and J genes are TRBV5-1 and TRBJ1-2, with a possible D match to TRBD1 (5 bases). This CDR3 is built from 14 residues. Per the germline V gene, CDR1 is SGHRS and CDR2 is YFSETQ. V shed 0 bases and J shed 6 bases, with 12 bases lying between them. The CDR3 loop reads CASSLEQGRNGYTF. The CDR3 nucleotides are TGCGCCAGCAGCTTGGAGCAGGGACGGAATGGCTACACCTTC.

The V and J genes are TRBV5-6 and TRBJ1-1; D ambiguous. CDR1 is SGHDT and CDR2 is YYEEEE in the germline V gene. CDR3 size: 14 residues. The ends were cut back, 1 base at V and 1 base at J, with 8 bases in the middle. CDR3 bases: TGTGCCAGCAGCTTGTCCAGGAGGAACACTGAAGCTTTCTTT. Its translation: CASSLSRRNTEAFF.

The V gene is TRBV9, the J gene TRBJ2-1; 8 bases align to TRBD1. Losses at the gene ends were 4 bases for V and 5 bases for J; bases not matched to a gene: 8. This CDR3 has 15 residues. The germline V gene has CDR1 SGDLS and CDR2 YYNGEE. CDR3 loop: CASSPRQGWNNEQFF. The CDR3 DNA reads TGTGCCAGCAGCCCCCGACAGGGGTGGAACAATGAGCAGTTCTTC.

The J gene is TRBJ2-5, the V gene TRBV11-3, with TRBD1 identical over 8 bases. The CDR3 extends over 15 amino acids. The germline gives CDR1 SGHNT, CDR2 YENEEA. Unmatched junction bases numbered 11, after V lost 0 bases and J lost 11 bases. CDR3 in amino acids: CASSLDRGHYNEQYF. The CDR3 DNA reads as TGTGCCAGCAGCTTAGACAGGGGGCACTACAATGAGCAGTACTTC.

Note on this clonotype: A much bigger clone sits one base away, suggesting this may be a read error. V gene TRBV3-1 combines with J gene TRBJ2-7; TRBD2 matches 12 bases. Germline-derived CDR1 and CDR2 are LGHDT and YNNKEL (reference sequence). J lost 3 bases, V lost 1 base, and 1 base had no gene match. The CDR3 runs 15 residues. The CDR3 loop reads CASSQGLAGDYEQYF. The CDR3, as DNA: TGTGCCAGCAGCCAAGGACTAGCGGGAGACTACGAGCAGTACTTC.